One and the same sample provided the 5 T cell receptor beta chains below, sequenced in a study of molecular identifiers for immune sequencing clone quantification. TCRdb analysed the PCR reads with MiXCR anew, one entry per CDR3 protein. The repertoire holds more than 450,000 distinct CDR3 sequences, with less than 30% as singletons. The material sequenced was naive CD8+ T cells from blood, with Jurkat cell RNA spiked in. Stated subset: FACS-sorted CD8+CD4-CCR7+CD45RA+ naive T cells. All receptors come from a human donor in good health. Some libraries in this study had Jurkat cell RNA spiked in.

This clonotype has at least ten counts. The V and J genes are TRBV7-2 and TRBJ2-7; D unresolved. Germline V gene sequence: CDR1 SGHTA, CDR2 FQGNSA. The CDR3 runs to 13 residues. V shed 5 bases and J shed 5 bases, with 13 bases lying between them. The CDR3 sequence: CASSLMGRHEQYF. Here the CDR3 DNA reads TGTGCCAGCAGCCTCATGGGTAGGCACGAGCAGTACTTC.

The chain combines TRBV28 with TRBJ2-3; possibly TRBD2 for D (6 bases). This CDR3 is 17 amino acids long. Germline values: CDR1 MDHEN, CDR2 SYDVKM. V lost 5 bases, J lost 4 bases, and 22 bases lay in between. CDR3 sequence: CASSTGEEGGRADTQYF. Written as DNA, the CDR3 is TGTGCCAGCAGTACCGGGGAGGAGGGAGGTCGGGCAGATACGCAGTATTTT.

CDR3: CASSPGTPENIQYF. The CDR3 DNA reads as TGTGCCAGCAGCCCAGGGACACCGGAAAACATTCAGTACTTC. This chain connects TRBV5-6 to TRBJ2-4, with a tentative D call TRBD1 (6 bases). The V gene's germline CDR1 is SGHDT and CDR2 YYEEEE. The CDR3 loop spans 14 amino acids. Trimming removed 4 bases from V and 5 bases from J, with 13 bases in between.

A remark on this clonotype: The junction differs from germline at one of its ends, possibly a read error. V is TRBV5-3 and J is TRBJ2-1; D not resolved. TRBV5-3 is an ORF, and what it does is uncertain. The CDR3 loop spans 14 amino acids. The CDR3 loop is CASSFWECYNEQFF. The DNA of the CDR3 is TGTGCCAGCAGCTTTTGGGAATGTTACAATGAGCAGTTCTTC.

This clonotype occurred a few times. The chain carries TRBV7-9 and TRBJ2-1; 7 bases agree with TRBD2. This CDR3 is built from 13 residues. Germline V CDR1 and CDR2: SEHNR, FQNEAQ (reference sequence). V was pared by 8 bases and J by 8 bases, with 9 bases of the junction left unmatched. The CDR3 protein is CASGAGEGDEQFF. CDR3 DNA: TGTGCCAGCGGTGCGGGGGAAGGGGATGAGCAGTTCTTC.